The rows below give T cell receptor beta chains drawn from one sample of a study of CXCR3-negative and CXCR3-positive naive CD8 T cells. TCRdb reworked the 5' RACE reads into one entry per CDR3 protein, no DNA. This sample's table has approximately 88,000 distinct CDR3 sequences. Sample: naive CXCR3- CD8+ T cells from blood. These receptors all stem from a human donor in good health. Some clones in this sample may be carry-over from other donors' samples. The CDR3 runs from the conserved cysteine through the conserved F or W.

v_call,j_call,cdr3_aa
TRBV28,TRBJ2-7,CASSNRGNSYEQYF
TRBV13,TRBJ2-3,CASSLRVAATTDTQYF
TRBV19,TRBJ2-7,CASSNNYYEQYF
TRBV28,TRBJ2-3,CASSGGPWGTDTQYF
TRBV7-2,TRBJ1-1,CAGSLRPEGLENEAFF
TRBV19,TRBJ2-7,CASSIGLATTYEQYF
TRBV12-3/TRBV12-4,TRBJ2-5,CASRDTDQETQYF
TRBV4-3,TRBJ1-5,CASSQDRLNQPQHF
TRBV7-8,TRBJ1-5,CASSNYRASNQPQHF
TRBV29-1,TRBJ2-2,CSVGGTEKVGELFF
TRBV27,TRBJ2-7,CASSLKAAYEQYF
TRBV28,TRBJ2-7,CASSLVRTGEYEQYF
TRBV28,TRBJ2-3,CASSFGTRPDTQYF
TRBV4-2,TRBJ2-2,CASSHEIAGGTGELFF
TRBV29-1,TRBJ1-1,CSVTQPKQAFF
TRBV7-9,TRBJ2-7,CASSLLGAMPEQYF
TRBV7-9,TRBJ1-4,CASSSGTPNEKLFF
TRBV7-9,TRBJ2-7,CASSLAYSYEQYF
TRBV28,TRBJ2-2,CASIGLAGGQNTGELFF
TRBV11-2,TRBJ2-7,CASSSSAGETYEQYF
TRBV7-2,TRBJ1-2,CASSLARGNNYGYTF
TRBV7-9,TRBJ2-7,CASSFPSSYEQYF
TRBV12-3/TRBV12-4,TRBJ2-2,CASSQEGRKSGELFF